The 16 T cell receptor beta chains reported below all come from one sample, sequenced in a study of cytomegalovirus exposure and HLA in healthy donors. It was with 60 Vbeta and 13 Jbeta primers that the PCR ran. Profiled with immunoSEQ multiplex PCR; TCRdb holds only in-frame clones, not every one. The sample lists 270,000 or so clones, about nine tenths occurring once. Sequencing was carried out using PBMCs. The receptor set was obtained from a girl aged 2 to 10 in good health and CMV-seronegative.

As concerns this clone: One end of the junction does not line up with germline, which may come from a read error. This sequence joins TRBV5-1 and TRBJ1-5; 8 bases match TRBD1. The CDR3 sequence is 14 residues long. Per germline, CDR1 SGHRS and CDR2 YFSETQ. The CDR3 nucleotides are TGCGCCAGCAGCCTGACAGGGGCAAATCGGCCCCAGCATTTT. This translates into CASSLTGANRPQHF. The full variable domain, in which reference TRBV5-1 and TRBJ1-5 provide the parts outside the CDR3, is KAGVTQTPRYLIKTRGQQVTLSCSPISGHRSVSWYQQTPGQGLQFLFEYFSETQRNKGNFPGRFSGRQFSNSRSEMNVSTLELGDSALYLCASSLTGANRPQHFGDGTRLSIL.

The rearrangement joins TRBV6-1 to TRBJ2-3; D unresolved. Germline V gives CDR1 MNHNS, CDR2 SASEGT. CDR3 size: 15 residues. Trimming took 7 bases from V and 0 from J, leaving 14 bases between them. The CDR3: CASTQSGGSTDTQYF. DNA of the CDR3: TGTGCCAGCACCCAATCGGGTGGAAGCACAGATACGCAGTATTTT.

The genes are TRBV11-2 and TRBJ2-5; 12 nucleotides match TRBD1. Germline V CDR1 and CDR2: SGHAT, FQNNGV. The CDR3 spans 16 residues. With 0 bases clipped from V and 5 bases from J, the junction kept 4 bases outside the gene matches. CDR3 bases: TGTGCCAGCAGCTTAGAGGGACAGGGGGCGGGGGAGACCCAGTACTTC. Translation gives CASSLEGQGAGETQYF.

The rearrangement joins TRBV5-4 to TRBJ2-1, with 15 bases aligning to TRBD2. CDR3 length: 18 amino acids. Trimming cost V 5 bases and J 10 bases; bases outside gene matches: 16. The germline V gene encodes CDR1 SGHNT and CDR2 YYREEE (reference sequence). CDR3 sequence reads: CASSPLGPGLAGGREQFF. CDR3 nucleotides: TGTGCCAGCAGTCCACTTGGTCCGGGACTAGCGGGAGGCAGGGAGCAGTTCTTC. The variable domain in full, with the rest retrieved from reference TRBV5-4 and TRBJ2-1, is ETGVTQSPTHLIKTRGQQVTLRCSSQSGHNTVSWYQQALGQGPQFIFQYYREEENGRGNFPPRFSGLQFPNYSSELNVNALELDDSALYLCASSPLGPGLAGGREQFFGPGTRLTVL.

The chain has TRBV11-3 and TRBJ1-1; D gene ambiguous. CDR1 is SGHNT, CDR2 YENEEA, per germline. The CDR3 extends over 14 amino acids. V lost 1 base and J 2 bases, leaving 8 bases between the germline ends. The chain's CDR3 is CASSLGQANTEAFF. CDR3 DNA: TGTGCCAGCAGCTTAGGGCAGGCAAACACTGAAGCTTTCTTT.

CDR3 residues: CASSYYRQGGANVLTF. CDR3 DNA: TGTGCCAGCAGCTACTACAGACAGGGAGGGGCCAACGTCCTGACTTTC. The rearrangement links TRBV4-2 to TRBJ2-6, with TRBD1 identical over 7 bases. The length of the CDR3 is 16 residues. Germline-derived CDR1 and CDR2 are LGHNA and YNFKEQ. Trimming cost V 5 bases and J 4 bases; bases outside gene matches: 8.

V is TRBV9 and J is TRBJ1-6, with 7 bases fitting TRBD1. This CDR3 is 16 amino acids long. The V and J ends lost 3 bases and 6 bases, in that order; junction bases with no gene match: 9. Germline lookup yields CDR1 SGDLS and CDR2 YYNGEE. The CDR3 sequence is CASSGPQGPFNSPLHF. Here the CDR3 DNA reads TGTGCCAGCAGCGGTCCACAGGGGCCATTTAATTCACCCCTCCACTTT.

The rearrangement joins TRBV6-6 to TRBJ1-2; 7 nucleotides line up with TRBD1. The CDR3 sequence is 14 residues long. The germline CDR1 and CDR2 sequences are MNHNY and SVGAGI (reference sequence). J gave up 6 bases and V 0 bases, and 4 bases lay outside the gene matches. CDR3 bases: TGTGCCAGCAGTTACTCGTCGCAGGGGGATGGCTACACCTTC. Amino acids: CASSYSSQGDGYTF.

CDR3 amino acids: CASSRRQGGKLFF. The CDR3 DNA reads as TGTGCCAGCAGCCGACGACAGGGAGGAAAACTGTTTTTT. The J gene is TRBJ1-4, the V gene TRBV5-6; TRBD1 matches at 7 bases. Per the germline V gene, CDR1 is SGHDT and CDR2 is YYEEEE. V dropped 4 bases and J dropped 10; count of bases not matched to a gene: 7. The CDR3 totals 13 residues.

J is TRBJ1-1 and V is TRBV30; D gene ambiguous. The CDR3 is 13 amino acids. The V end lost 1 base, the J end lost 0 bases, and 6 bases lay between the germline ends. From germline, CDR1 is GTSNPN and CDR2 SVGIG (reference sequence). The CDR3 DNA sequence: TGTGCCTGGAGTGAGACTTTGAACACTGAAGCTTTCTTT. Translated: CAWSETLNTEAFF.

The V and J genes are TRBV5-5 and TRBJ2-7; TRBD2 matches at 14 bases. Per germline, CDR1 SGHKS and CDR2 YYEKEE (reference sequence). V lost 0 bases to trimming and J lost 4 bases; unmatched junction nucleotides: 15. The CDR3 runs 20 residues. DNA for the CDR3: TGTGCCAGCAGCTTGGGACTAGCGGGGGGGATTTGGCAGATCGAGTACGAGCAGTACTTC. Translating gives CASSLGLAGGIWQIEYEQYF.

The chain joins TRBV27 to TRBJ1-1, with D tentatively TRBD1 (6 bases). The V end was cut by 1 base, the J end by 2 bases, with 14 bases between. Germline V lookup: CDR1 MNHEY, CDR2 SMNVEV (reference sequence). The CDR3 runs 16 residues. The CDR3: CASSLYFRQANTEAFF. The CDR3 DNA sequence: TGTGCCAGCAGTTTATATTTTAGACAGGCTAACACTGAAGCTTTCTTT.

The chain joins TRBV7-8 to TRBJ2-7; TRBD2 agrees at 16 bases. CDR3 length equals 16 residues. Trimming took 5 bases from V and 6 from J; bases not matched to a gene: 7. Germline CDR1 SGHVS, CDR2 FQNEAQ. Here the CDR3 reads CASSAPGLAGGVEQYF. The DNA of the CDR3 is TGTGCCAGCAGCGCACCGGGACTAGCGGGAGGGGTCGAGCAGTACTTC.

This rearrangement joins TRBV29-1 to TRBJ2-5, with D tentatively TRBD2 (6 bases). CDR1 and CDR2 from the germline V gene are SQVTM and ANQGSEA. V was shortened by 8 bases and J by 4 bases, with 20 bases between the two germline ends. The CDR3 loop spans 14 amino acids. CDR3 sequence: CSFKRLGSGETQYF. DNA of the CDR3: TGCAGCTTCAAACGACTAGGATCGGGAGAGACCCAGTACTTC.

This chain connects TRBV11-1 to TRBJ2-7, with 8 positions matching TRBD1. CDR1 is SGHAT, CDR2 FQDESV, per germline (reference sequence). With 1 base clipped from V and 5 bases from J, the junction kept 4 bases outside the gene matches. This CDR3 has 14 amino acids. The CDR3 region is CASSLGTGWDEQYF. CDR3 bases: TGTGCCAGCAGCTTAGGGACAGGGTGGGACGAGCAGTACTTC.

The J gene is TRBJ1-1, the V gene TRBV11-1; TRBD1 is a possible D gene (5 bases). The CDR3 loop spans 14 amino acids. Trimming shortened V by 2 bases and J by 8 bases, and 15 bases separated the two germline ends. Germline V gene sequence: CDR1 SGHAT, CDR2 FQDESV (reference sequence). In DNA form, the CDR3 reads TGTGCCAGCAGCTTATTCTCAGGGCCAGGCGAAGCTTTCTTT. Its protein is CASSLFSGPGEAFF.